Below, 16 T cell receptor beta chains from the same sample are listed, as sequenced in a study of patients and donors after allogeneic stem cell transplantation. TCRdb used MiXCR to reprocess the RT-PCR reads, holding one entry per CDR3 protein. The sample yields about 960,000 distinct CDR3 sequences, about a sixth seen once. Material: blood, either unsorted or a sorted T cell fraction (not recorded which). Receptors were obtained from a human donor who was either an allogeneic HSCT recipient or a stem cell or donor lymphocyte infusion donor (not recorded which). It is not recorded whose cells these are; they may come from a transplant donor.

The V and J genes are TRBV4-2 and TRBJ2-1, with D tentatively TRBD2 (5 bases). In germline, CDR1 is LGHNA, CDR2 YNFKEQ. This CDR3 is built from 14 residues. V was clipped by 0 bases and J by 9 bases, with 12 bases between them. The CDR3 coding sequence is TGTGCCAGCAGCCAAGATGAGGCGGCGGGTGAGCAGTTCTTC. Residues: CASSQDEAAGEQFF.

The rearrangement uses TRBV20-1 and TRBJ2-6; D is ambiguous. V was trimmed by 4 bases and J by 10 bases, leaving 11 bases between them. CDR1 DFQATT and CDR2 SNEGSKA come from the germline V gene (reference sequence). The CDR3 covers 12 residues. This CDR3 is CSATPPSNVLTF. As DNA, the CDR3 is TGCAGTGCTACTCCCCCCTCGAACGTCCTGACTTTC.

The chain carries TRBV7-9 and TRBJ1-3; weak D call: TRBD1 (6 bases). Germline CDR1 SEHNR, CDR2 FQNEAQ (reference sequence). CDR3 length equals 16 residues. Trimming cost V 4 bases and J 4 bases, with 17 bases left between them. Here the CDR3 DNA reads TGTGCCAGCAGCTATACAGGGACAAACCTCGGAAACACCATATATTTT. It codes for CASSYTGTNLGNTIYF.

This clonotype was seen ten or more times. The chain recombines TRBV10-3 with TRBJ2-3, with 7 bases lining up with TRBD1. There are 17 residues in the CDR3. Losses at the gene ends were 4 bases for V and 6 bases for J; bases not matched to a gene: 16. Looked up from germline, CDR1 is ENHRY and CDR2 is SYGVKD. CDR3 nucleotide sequence: TGTGCCATCAGTGTCGTCGGGACAGAGGTAGTTGGGGATACGCAGTATTTT. Its protein is CAISVVGTEVVGDTQYF.

The chain links TRBV2 to TRBJ1-1; D is undetermined. Per germline, CDR1 SNHLY and CDR2 FYNNEI. V was clipped by 7 bases and J by 2 bases, with 14 bases between them. The length of the CDR3 is 14 residues. The CDR3 nucleotides read TGTGCCAGCACCACTGGACGGGGAAACACTGAAGCTTTCTTT. Encoded protein: CASTTGRGNTEAFF. Filled out from reference TRBV2 and TRBJ1-1, the complete variable domain reads EPEVTQTPSHQVTQMGQEVILRCVPISNHLYFYWYRQILGQKVEFLVSFYNNEISEKSEIFDDQFSVERPDGSNFTLKIRSTKLEDSAMYFCASTTGRGNTEAFFGQGTRLTVV.

The genes are TRBV29-1 and TRBJ2-1; D unclear. The germline V and J ends were trimmed by 3 bases and 9 bases, with 3 bases remaining between them. The CDR3 has 9 residues. CDR1 is SQVTM and CDR2 is ANQGSEA in the germline V gene. The chain's CDR3 is CSVDGEQFF. In DNA, the CDR3 is TGCAGCGTTGATGGTGAGCAGTTCTTC.

The chain is built from TRBV9 and TRBJ2-5; D may be TRBD1 (6 bases). The germline V and J ends were trimmed by 3 bases and 7 bases, with 19 bases remaining between them. This CDR3 region has 15 residues. Germline-derived CDR1 and CDR2 are SGDLS and YYNGEE. The CDR3 here is CASSGGGGSTGTQYF. CDR3 nucleotides: TGTGCCAGCAGCGGAGGGGGTGGGTCCACGGGGACCCAGTACTTC.

There are a few counts of this clonotype. The V gene is TRBV2, the J gene TRBJ2-1, with 12 positions matching TRBD2. CDR3 length: 15 residues. Germline values: CDR1 SNHLY, CDR2 FYNNEI. V shed 6 bases, J shed 5 bases, and the junction held 5 bases outside the gene matches. This chain's CDR3 is CASSPLAGGDNEQFF. CDR3 DNA: TGTGCCAGCAGCCCACTAGCGGGAGGCGACAATGAGCAGTTCTTC.

This clonotype showed up just a few times. This chain uses TRBV10-3 with TRBJ2-1; 10 bases agree with TRBD2. Germline CDR1 ENHRY, CDR2 SYGVKD. V lost 4 bases to trimming and J lost 3 bases; unmatched junction nucleotides: 0. The CDR3 covers 14 residues. DNA of the CDR3: TGTGCCATCAGTGTAGCGGGAGGCTACAATGAGCAGTTCTTC. It encodes CAISVAGGYNEQFF.

In this sample, this clonotype turned up a few times. The rearrangement uses TRBV20-1 and TRBJ2-7, with D perhaps matching TRBD2 (6 bases). This CDR3 has 14 amino acids. The V end was cut by 0 bases, the J end by 3 bases, with 12 bases between. Germline-derived CDR1 and CDR2 are DFQATT and SNEGSKA (reference sequence). The CDR3 DNA sequence: TGCAGTGCTAGAGATCCCGGGAGAGACTACGAGCAGTACTTC. This sequence encodes CSARDPGRDYEQYF.

The CDR3 bases are TGTGCCAGCAGCTTAGGGGCCGGGGTCACTGAAGCTTTCTTT. It translates to CASSLGAGVTEAFF. V is TRBV7-3 and J is TRBJ1-1; D perhaps matches TRBD1 (5 bases). The germline V gene has CDR1 SGHTA and CDR2 FQGTGA. V lost 2 bases to trimming and J lost 4 bases, with 11 bases between them. CDR3 length: 14 amino acids. Full variable domain (remainder filled in from reference TRBV7-3 and TRBJ1-1): GAGVSQTPSNKVTEKGKYVELRCDPISGHTALYWYRQSLGQGPEFLIYFQGTGAADDSGLPNDRFFAVRPEGSVSTLKIQRTERGDSAVYLCASSLGAGVTEAFFGQGTRLTVV.

This clonotype was counted a few times. The chain combines TRBV18 with TRBJ1-2; tentatively, D is TRBD1 (6 bases). This CDR3 is built from 16 residues. CDR1 is KGHSH, CDR2 LQKENI, per germline. Trimming stripped 6 bases from V and 5 bases from J, with 22 bases between. CDR3 region: CASSQQGPGTYYGYTF. For the CDR3, the DNA is TGTGCCAGCTCTCAACAGGGTCCGGGAACCTATTATGGCTACACCTTC.

This clonotype was seen at least ten times. V usage is TRBV12-3 or TRBV12-4 and J usage is TRBJ1-2; D uncertain. The CDR3 has 10 amino acids. Trimming removed 6 bases at V and 5 bases at J, with 4 bases between. The CDR3 spells CASSRYGYTF. The CDR3 region has the DNA TGTGCCAGCAGCAGATATGGCTACACCTTC.

The V and J genes are TRBV9 and TRBJ2-7; TRBD1 or TRBD2 may be the D gene (6 bases each). Trimming shortened V by 0 bases and J by 5 bases, and 12 bases separated the two germline ends. Germline V CDR1 and CDR2: SGDLS, YYNGEE. The CDR3 spans 14 residues. CDR3 sequence reads: CASSVENREDEQYF. In DNA, the CDR3 is TGTGCCAGCAGCGTAGAGAACAGGGAGGACGAGCAGTACTTC.

In its sample, this clonotype was seen many times. The genes are TRBV5-1 and TRBJ2-1; tentative D call: TRBD2 (5 bases). The length of the CDR3 is 14 residues. Trimming shortened V by 0 bases and J by 5 bases, and 9 bases separated the two germline ends. Germline loops: CDR1 SGHRS, CDR2 YFSETQ. As DNA, the CDR3 is TGCGCCAGCAGCTTGGCTCGAGCGGACAATGAGCAGTTCTTC. It yields the protein CASSLARADNEQFF.

This clonotype occurred a few times. The V gene is TRBV5-6, the J gene TRBJ1-2, with 7 bases matching TRBD1. Unmatched junction bases numbered 7, after V lost 4 bases and J lost 4 bases. Germline V CDR1 and CDR2: SGHDT, YYEEEE. The CDR3 runs to 14 residues. The CDR3 loop reads CASSATGRGYGYTF. The CDR3 coding sequence is TGTGCCAGCAGCGCGACAGGGAGGGGCTATGGCTACACCTTC.